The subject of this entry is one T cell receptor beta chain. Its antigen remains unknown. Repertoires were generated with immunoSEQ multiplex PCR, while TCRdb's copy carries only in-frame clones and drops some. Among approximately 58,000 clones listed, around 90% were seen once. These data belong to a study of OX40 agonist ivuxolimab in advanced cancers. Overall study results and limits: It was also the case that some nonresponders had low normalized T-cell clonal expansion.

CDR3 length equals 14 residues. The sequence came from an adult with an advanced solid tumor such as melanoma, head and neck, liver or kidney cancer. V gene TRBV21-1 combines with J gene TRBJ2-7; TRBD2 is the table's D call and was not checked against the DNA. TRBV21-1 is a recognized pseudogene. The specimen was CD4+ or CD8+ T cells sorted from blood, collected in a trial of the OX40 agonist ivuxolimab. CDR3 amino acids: CASSTGGADYEQYF. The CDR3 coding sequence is TGTGCCAGCAGCACCGGGGGAGCAGACTACGAGCAGTACTTC.